This T cell receptor (beta chain) appears in the sequencing data of a study of blood T cell repertoires in COVID-19 (TCRdb year 2020). For the study in its entirety: Collaborator samples came from the United States, Italy and Spain and covered acute and convalescent phases of COVID-19. The prospective study material was composed of cDNA or gDNA derived from T cells, B-cell-depleted T cells, or PBMCs. Subjects who had been exposed to COVID-19, were actively infected with it, or had recovered from it provided the deeply sampled blood TCRbeta repertoires that made up the dataset. The repertoires were released in a freely available public database meant as a resource for research on the immune response to SARS-CoV-2. Samples were obtained from the ongoing ImmuneRACE study (first 160 participants) and from about 1,300 subjects provided by 6 global collaborators. Nearly every sample came with metadata listing a de-identified subject ID, COVID-19 status, age in years and sex. Where available, HLA class I and class II types were taken from metadata supplied by the sample provider and were not determined by assay-based typing.

Collaborating institutions collected whole blood in K2EDTA tubes following their own protocols. For TCRbeta analysis, collaborator samples were shipped as frozen whole blood, as isolated PBMCs, or as DNA extracted from either sample type. Cut back by 0 bases and 4 bases, the V and J ends lie 12 bases apart. CDR1 MNHEY and CDR2 SVGAGI were looked up in the germline V gene. The CDR3 goes from the cysteine to the phenylalanine over 15 residues. The read is trimmed to its CDR3 DNA, 45 bases read in frame from base 1. On the study overall, not on this receptor specifically: How much clinical and demographic metadata was included differed by source and by participant, and the metadata was provided uncurated.

Points on this clone: Its specific antigen is unknown. Per-nucleotide qualities are absent, and no much larger clonotype sits a single base away.

TCRbeta CDR3 regions were amplified from genomic DNA using the immunoSEQ Assay, a bias-controlled multiplex PCR. As for how the authors treated the data: The number of nucleated cells in each sample was estimated from the amplification of reference gene primers within the assay. To quantify the absolute abundance of each unique TCRbeta CDR3 rearrangement, sequence reads were collapsed and filtered. Productive Simpson clonality was computed per sample as the square root of Simpson's diversity index over productive rearrangements. What TCRdb holds here is the immuneACCESS table cut down to in-frame rearrangements. Part of the clones is not present; checked against another copy, under half of the missing clones reflect an unresolved V gene, and the others are unexplained. Clone size and the V and J calls come from that table; the DNA yielded D and trimming. The sample records 150,000 to 160,000 clones, 80% to 90% of which are singletons. Clones ranked in the top ten supply more than 14% of the sample.

Sequencing used peripheral blood. This sequence was found in a woman aged 40 to 50 with acute or convalescent COVID-19. The rearrangement joined TRBV6-5 to TRBJ1-1, with no reliable assignment of the D segment. The CDR3 in this case is CASSYSIGVPTEAFF. In nucleotides, the sequence is TGTGCCAGCAGTTACTCGATCGGGGTACCCACTGAAGCTTTCTTT.